Listed here is a single T cell receptor (beta chain). The authors' processing: Estimation of nucleated cell counts relied on the amplification of reference gene primers. Clones were read by immunoSEQ multiplex PCR, and TCRdb kept only the in-frame ones, dropping some. V and J calls and clone size are given by that table; D and trimming were obtained from the DNA. The table lists roughly 91,000 clones, roughly 72% of them singletons. Germline V gene data show CDR1 as MNHEY and CDR2 as SVGEGT. The CDR3 length is 16 residues. J was trimmed by 3 bases and V by 0 bases; bases with no gene match: 3. This sample stems from a study of blood T cell repertoires in COVID-19. Study-wide background: Researchers got acute and convalescent COVID-19 samples from the United States, Italy and Spain. PBMCs, B-cell-depleted T cells, or T cells provided the cDNA or gDNA that made up the material.

The receptor comes from a man aged 65 to 85 with acute or convalescent COVID-19. This chain uses TRBV6-2 or TRBV6-3 with TRBJ2-1; TRBD1 aligns across 9 bases. Sequenced sample: peripheral blood. The CDR3, as DNA: TGTGCCAGCAGTTACTCGGACAGGGGCTTCTACAATGAGCAGTTCTTC. This translates into CASSYSDRGFYNEQFF.